Reported below is one T cell receptor beta chain. Its target is not known. CDR1 and CDR2 (germline): SGHRS, YFSETQ. V lost 0 bases, J lost 2 bases, and 8 bases lay in between. The CDR3 is 14 amino acids. No culture step preceded sequencing of the ex vivo isolated memory T cells. The data were produced by immunoSEQ multiplex PCR, yet TCRdb's version contains in-frame clones alone and is incomplete. The top ten hold around 0.59% of the sample, which has some 71,000 clones, approximately 83% seen once. This entry belongs to a study of CD4 T cell repertoires in COVID-19. On the study more broadly: After roughly 10 days of IL-2 expansion, CFSE-low cells were relabeled and restimulated with other coronavirus spikes. Study results and limitations: Several top expanded SARS-CoV-2-reactive clonotypes were shared by two or three memory subsets. In SARS-CoV and/or HKU1 spike cultures, between about 6.5 and 27% of SARS-CoV-2 clonotypes reappeared.

The input for sequencing was CD4+ T cells from peripheral blood, taken after recovery from COVID-19. The clonotype comes from a human donor who had COVID-19. The V gene is TRBV5-1, the J gene TRBJ1-2; maybe TRBD1 (6 bases). CDR3 nucleotide sequence: TGCGCCAGCAGCTTGGCAGGGGAGAACTATGGCTACACCTTC. Protein product: CASSLAGENYGYTF.